This T cell receptor beta chain is drawn from a study of T cells in Graves' hyperthyroidism and ophthalmopathy. Regarding the study as a whole: Among clonotypes expanded in thyroid above 0.001, most were also found in blood.

From RNA transcripts, TCR beta CDR3 regions were amplified. First-round RT-PCR with HTBI primers amplified the TCR CDR3 region. TCRdb reanalysed the multiplex PCR reads using MiXCR and keeps one entry per CDR3 protein. The data contain 400,000 to 450,000 distinct CDR3 sequences, about 14% of them singletons. Comments on this clonotype: Its antigen is currently unknown.

Active moderate-to-severe ophthalmopathy, Clinical Activity Score at least 3, NOSPECS at least 4, under 3 months' duration. The study excluded patients with uncontrolled infection, other autoimmune disease, pregnancy or lactation. This sample holds PBMCs from 8.5 to 10 ml fresh peripheral blood. The CDR3 has 15 residues. V lost 7 bases and J lost 3, with 17 bases in between. Germline V gene sequence: CDR1 ENHRY, CDR2 SYGVKD. Sequencing was performed on blood. The TCR originated in a man aged 18 to 29 with Graves' ophthalmopathy. J is TRBJ2-3 and V is TRBV10-3; tentative D call: TRBD2 (6 bases). For the CDR3, the DNA is TGTGCCATCAAGGGGACTCTGACCGAGACAGATACGCAGTATTTT. This encodes CAIKGTLTETDTQYF.